This T cell receptor (beta chain) was sequenced during a study of blood T cell repertoires in COVID-19 (dated by TCRdb to 2019 to 2021). The study in broad terms: Samples from collaborators originated in the United States, Italy and Spain and spanned both the acute and convalescent phases of COVID-19. Subjects who had been exposed to COVID-19, were actively infected with it, or had recovered from it provided the deeply sampled blood TCRbeta repertoires that made up the dataset. The prospective study material was composed of cDNA or gDNA derived from T cells, B-cell-depleted T cells, or PBMCs. Sample metadata almost always included a de-identified subject ID, COVID-19 status, age in years and sex. Where available, HLA class I and class II types were taken from metadata supplied by the sample provider and were not determined by assay-based typing. The repertoires were made available in a free public database intended to serve as a resource for research on the immune response to SARS-CoV-2. Samples were obtained from the ongoing ImmuneRACE study (first 160 participants) and from over a thousand subjects provided by 6 global collaborators. Points the paper makes about the study in general: How much clinical and demographic metadata was included differed by source and by participant, and the metadata was provided uncurated.

TCRbeta CDR3 regions were amplified from genomic DNA using the immunoSEQ Assay, a bias-controlled multiplex PCR. The study's processing was this. The number of nucleated cells in each sample was estimated from the amplification of reference gene primers within the assay. To quantify the absolute abundance of each unique TCRbeta CDR3 rearrangement, sequence reads were collapsed and filtered. For each sample, productive Simpson clonality was calculated as the square root of Simpson's diversity index across productive rearrangements. TCRdb obtained this table from immuneACCESS and retained in-frame rearrangements with V and J assigned. These tables miss some clones; where compared with another copy, unresolved V genes account for less than half of the shortfall, and the remainder is unexplained. Clone size and the V and J calls come from that table; the DNA yielded D and trimming. This sample comprises hundreds of thousands of clones, roughly 90% of them detected only once. The biggest ten clones account for roughly 1.4% of the sample.

On this clone itself: This clone's antigen is unknown. Qualities for individual bases were not recorded, and no much larger clone is one base off.

The germline ends are 14 bases apart after V is trimmed by 4 bases and J by 4 bases. For CDR1 and CDR2, the germline V gene lists MGHRA and YSYEKL. Counted from cysteine to phenylalanine, this CDR3 has 15 amino acids. The DNA shown is the 45-base CDR3, in frame from base 1. Whole blood was collected in K2EDTA tubes by collaborating institutions according to the institutions' own protocols. For TCRbeta analysis, collaborators shipped samples as frozen whole blood, isolated PBMCs, or DNA extracted from either of those sample types. The sequenced sample consisted of peripheral blood. The receptor's source is a woman aged 25 to 39 with active or convalescent COVID-19. This sequence uses TRBV4-1 and TRBJ1-5, with no D gene named confidently. The base sequence is TGCGCCAGCAGCCCGGACCGGGAAGGAAATCAGCCCCAGCATTTT. It translates as CASSPDREGNQPQHF.